This is a list of T cell receptor beta chains from one sample in a study of shared clonotypes between healthy human individuals. Generated by immunoSEQ multiplex PCR, the TCRdb table keeps only in-frame clones and is missing some. The sample has a few million clones, around nine tenths seen once. Sequencing was performed on naive CD4+ T cells sorted from blood. The receptors originated from a man aged 18 to 29 in good health. CDR3s include the opening cysteine and the closing phenylalanine or tryptophan. A D gene is named only where the DNA matches it firmly. Rows give clone size only sometimes, using once, few, many, or a class for an expanded clone.

>TRBV10-3|-|TRBJ1-2|-
CAISENQGGTYGYTF
TGTGCCATCAGTGAGAATCAGGGTGGGACCTATGGCTACACCTTC
>TRBV4-1|-|TRBJ2-5|-
CASSHPDREGTQYF
TGCGCCAGCAGCCATCCGGACAGGGAGGGGACCCAGTACTTC
>TRBV27|-|TRBJ1-1|-
CASSSQPWNTEAFF
TGTGCCAGCAGTTCCCAACCCTGGAACACTGAAGCTTTCTTT
>TRBV28|-|TRBJ2-1|-
CATSPAGARYNEQFF
TGTGCCACCTCCCCGGCAGGGGCTCGTTACAATGAGCAGTTCTTC
>TRBV9|-|TRBJ2-5|-
CASSAIGTTSQETQYF
TGTGCCAGCAGCGCAATAGGGACAACCTCCCAAGAGACCCAGTACTTC
>TRBV4-1|-|TRBJ1-5|-
CASSQDGTAVAQPQHF
TGCGCCAGCAGCCAAGATGGGACGGCGGTGGCTCAGCCCCAGCATTTT
>TRBV19|once|TRBJ2-1|TRBD2
CASSEAGGQNNEQFF
TGTGCCAGTAGCGAAGCGGGGGGGCAAAACAATGAGCAGTTCTTC
>TRBV5-1|-|TRBJ2-5|-
CASSQKETQYF
TGCGCCAGCAGTCAAAAAGAGACCCAGTACTTC
>TRBV6-1|once|TRBJ2-7|-
CASNPLLGTSYEQYF
TGTGCCAGCAACCCTCTCTTAGGGACCTCCTACGAGCAGTACTTC
>TRBV6-1|-|TRBJ2-2|-
CASSEGTPSTGELFF
TGTGCCAGCAGTGAAGGGACCCCTTCCACCGGGGAGCTGTTTTTT
>TRBV5-1|-|TRBJ2-1|TRBD1
CASSLSLRGTGNEQFF
TGCGCCAGCAGCTTAAGTTTACGGGGGACAGGCAATGAGCAGTTCTTC
>TRBV30|once|TRBJ1-4|TRBD1
CAWAGGGEKLFF
TGTGCCTGGGCAGGGGGAGGGGAAAAACTGTTTTTT
>TRBV5-1|-|TRBJ1-4|-
CASSPRSATNEKLFF
TGCGCCAGCAGCCCTCGGTCTGCAACTAATGAAAAACTGTTTTTT
>TRBV4-3|once|TRBJ2-5|-
CASSQELEGARAQYF
TGCGCCAGCAGCCAAGAGCTCGAAGGGGCGAGGGCCCAGTACTTC
>TRBV27|-|TRBJ2-1|TRBD2
CASQLVPGLAIYNEQFF
TGTGCCAGCCAGCTCGTACCGGGACTAGCGATCTACAATGAGCAGTTCTTC
>TRBV4-1|-|TRBJ2-3|TRBD2
CASSQAPTLGAGADTQYF
TGCGCCAGCAGCCAAGCACCTACCCTGGGAGCGGGGGCAGATACGCAGTATTTT
>TRBV11-2|-|TRBJ1-1|-
CASSFSGGSETEAFF
TGTGCCAGCAGCTTCTCTGGGGGCAGTGAGACTGAAGCTTTCTTT
>TRBV5-4|once|TRBJ2-3|TRBD1
CASRLTGGDTQYF
TGTGCCAGCAGACTTACAGGGGGGGATACGCAGTATTTT
>TRBV5-4|few|TRBJ1-1|-
CASSRMNTEAFF
TGTGCCAGCAGCCGAATGAACACTGAAGCTTTCTTT
>TRBV9|-|TRBJ2-2|TRBD1
CASSAGTANTGELFF
TGTGCCAGCAGCGCTGGGACAGCGAACACCGGGGAGCTGTTTTTT
>TRBV28|-|TRBJ2-5|-
CASSFGHTQETQYF
TGTGCCAGCAGTTTTGGGCACACACAAGAGACCCAGTACTTC
>TRBV6-1|-|TRBJ2-5|TRBD2
CASSEGGLASETQYF
TGTGCCAGCAGTGAAGGGGGACTAGCGTCAGAGACCCAGTACTTC
>TRBV5-1|-|TRBJ2-1|TRBD1
CASSLATGGFGSYNEQFF
TGCGCCAGCAGCTTGGCGACAGGGGGATTCGGCTCCTACAATGAGCAGTTCTTC
>TRBV5-1|-|TRBJ2-5|TRBD2
CASSFELAGETQYF
TGCGCCAGCAGCTTTGAACTAGCGGGGGAGACCCAGTACTTC
>TRBV5-4|-|TRBJ2-5|TRBD2
CASSFSGIGGARETQYF
TGTGCCAGCAGCTTCTCTGGAATCGGGGGGGCCAGAGAGACCCAGTACTTC
>TRBV2|few|TRBJ1-1|-
CASSAWTNTEAFF
TGTGCCAGCAGTGCCTGGACGAACACTGAAGCTTTCTTT
>TRBV7-9|once|TRBJ2-3|-
CASSASTGQRTTDTQYF
TGTGCCAGCAGCGCCTCGACTGGGCAGCGGACCACAGATACGCAGTATTTT
>TRBV7-9|-|TRBJ1-2|-
CASSLTVGYGYTF
TGTGCCAGCAGCTTAACGGTTGGGTATGGCTACACCTTC
>TRBV25-1|-|TRBJ2-7|-
CASSENSYEQYF
TGTGCCAGCAGCGAAAATTCCTACGAGCAGTACTTC
>TRBV11-2|-|TRBJ1-1|-
CASSSWGVNRNTEAFF
TGTGCCAGCAGCTCGTGGGGCGTTAATCGGAACACTGAAGCTTTCTTT
>TRBV18|-|TRBJ1-6|-
CASSPPASGKVYRLHF
TGTGCCAGCTCACCACCGGCCAGCGGAAAGGTTTACCGCCTCCACTTT
>TRBV2|-|TRBJ2-3|-
CASSAKGPSTDTQYF
TGTGCCAGCAGTGCGAAGGGTCCCAGCACAGATACGCAGTATTTT
>TRBV29-1|once|TRBJ1-2|TRBD1
CSVPGTGGYYGYTF
TGCAGCGTCCCCGGGACAGGAGGCTACTATGGCTACACCTTC
>TRBV7-2|-|TRBJ2-5|TRBD1
CASTDNRGLKTQYF
TGTGCCAGCACCGATAACAGGGGGTTAAAGACCCAGTACTTC
>TRBV14|-|TRBJ2-2|TRBD2
CASSQDGFWSGRGTGELFF
TGTGCCAGCAGCCAAGATGGTTTTTGGAGCGGGAGGGGCACCGGGGAGCTGTTTTTT
>TRBV19|-|TRBJ1-6|TRBD1
CASSSQGNSPLHF
TGTGCCAGTAGTTCACAGGGGAATTCACCCCTCCACTTT
>TRBV7-2|-|TRBJ2-7|TRBD2
CASSSSKVAGDAYEQYF
TGTGCCAGCAGCTCAAGCAAGGTAGCGGGTGATGCCTACGAGCAGTACTTC
>TRBV6-1|-|TRBJ2-2|TRBD1
CASIGTGRTGELFF
TGTGCCAGCATCGGGACAGGAAGAACCGGGGAGCTGTTTTTT
>TRBV7-9|-|TRBJ1-1|TRBD1
CASSWTGGMNTEAFF
TGTGCCAGCAGCTGGACAGGGGGGATGAACACTGAAGCTTTCTTT
>TRBV5-1|-|TRBJ1-1|-
CASSPWGQVGTEAFF
TGCGCCAGCAGCCCCTGGGGCCAGGTGGGAACTGAAGCTTTCTTT